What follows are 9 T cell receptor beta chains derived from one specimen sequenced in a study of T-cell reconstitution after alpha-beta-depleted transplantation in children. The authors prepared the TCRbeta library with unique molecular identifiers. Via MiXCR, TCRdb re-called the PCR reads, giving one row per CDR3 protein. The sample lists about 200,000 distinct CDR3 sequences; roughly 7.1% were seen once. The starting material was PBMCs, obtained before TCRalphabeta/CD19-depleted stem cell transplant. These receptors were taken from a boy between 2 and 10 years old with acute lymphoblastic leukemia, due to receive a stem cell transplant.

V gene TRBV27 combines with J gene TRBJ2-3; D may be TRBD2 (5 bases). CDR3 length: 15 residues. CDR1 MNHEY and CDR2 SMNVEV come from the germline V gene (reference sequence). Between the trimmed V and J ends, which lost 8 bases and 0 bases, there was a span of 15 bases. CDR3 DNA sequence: TGTGCCAGCGCCCTGGGAGCGGCTAGCACAGATACGCAGTATTTT. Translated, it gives CASALGAASTDTQYF.

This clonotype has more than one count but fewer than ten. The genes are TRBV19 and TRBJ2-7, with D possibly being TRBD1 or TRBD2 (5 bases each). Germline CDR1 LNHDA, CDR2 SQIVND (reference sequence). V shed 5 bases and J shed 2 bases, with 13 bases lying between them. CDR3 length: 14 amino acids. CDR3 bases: TGTGCCAGTAGTTTTGGGACGTTGACCTACGAGCAGTACTTC. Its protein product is CASSFGTLTYEQYF.

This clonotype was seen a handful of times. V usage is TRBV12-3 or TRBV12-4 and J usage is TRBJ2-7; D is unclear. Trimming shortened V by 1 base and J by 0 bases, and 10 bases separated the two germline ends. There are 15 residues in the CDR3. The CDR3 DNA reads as TGTGCCAGCAGTTTAGGACTGATAAGCTCCTACGAGCAGTACTTC. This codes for CASSLGLISSYEQYF.

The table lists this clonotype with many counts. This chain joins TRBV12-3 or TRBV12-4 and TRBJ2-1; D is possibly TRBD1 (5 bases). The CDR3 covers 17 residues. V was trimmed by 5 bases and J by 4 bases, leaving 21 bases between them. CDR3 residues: CASSPLARQRTYNEQFF. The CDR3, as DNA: TGTGCCAGCAGTCCCCTGGCGAGACAGAGAACGTACAATGAGCAGTTCTTC.

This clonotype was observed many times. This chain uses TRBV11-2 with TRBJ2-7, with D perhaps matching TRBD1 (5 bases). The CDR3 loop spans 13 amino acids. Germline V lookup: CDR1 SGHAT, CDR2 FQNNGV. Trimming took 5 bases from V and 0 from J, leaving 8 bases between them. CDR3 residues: CASSRQRSYEQYF. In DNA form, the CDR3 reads TGTGCCAGCAGCCGACAGCGCTCCTACGAGCAGTACTTC.

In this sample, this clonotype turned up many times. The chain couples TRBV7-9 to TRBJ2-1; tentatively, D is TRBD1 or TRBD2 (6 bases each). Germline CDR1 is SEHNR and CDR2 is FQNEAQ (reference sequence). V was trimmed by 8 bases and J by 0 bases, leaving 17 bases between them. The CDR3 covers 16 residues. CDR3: CASGSGGESSYNEQFF. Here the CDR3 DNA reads TGTGCCAGCGGATCCGGGGGCGAGAGCTCCTACAATGAGCAGTTCTTC. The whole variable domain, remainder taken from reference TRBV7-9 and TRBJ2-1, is DTGVSQNPRHKITKRGQNVTFRCDPISEHNRLYWYRQTLGQGPEFLTYFQNEAQLEKSRLLSDRFSAERPKGSFSTLEIQRTEQGDSAMYLCASGSGGESSYNEQFFGPGTRLTVL.

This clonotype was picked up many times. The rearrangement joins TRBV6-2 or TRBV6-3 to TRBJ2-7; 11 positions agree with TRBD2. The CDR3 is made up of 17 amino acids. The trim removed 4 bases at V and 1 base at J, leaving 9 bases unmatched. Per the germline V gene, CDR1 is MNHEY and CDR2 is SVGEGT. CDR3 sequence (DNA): TGTGCCAGCAGTTTCACTAGGACTAGCGGGCGTTCCTACGAGCAGTACTTC. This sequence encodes CASSFTRTSGRSYEQYF.

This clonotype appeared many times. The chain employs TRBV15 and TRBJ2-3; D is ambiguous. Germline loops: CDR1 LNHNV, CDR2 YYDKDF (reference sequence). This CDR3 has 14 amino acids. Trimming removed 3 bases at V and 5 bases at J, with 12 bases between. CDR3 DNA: TGTGCCACCAGCAGTACGGGTAGCCGAGATACGCAGTATTTT. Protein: CATSSTGSRDTQYF.

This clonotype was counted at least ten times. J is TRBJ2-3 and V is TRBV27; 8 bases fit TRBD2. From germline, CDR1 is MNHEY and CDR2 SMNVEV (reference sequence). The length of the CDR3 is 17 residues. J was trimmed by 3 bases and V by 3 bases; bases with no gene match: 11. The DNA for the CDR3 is TGTGCCAGCAGTTTTTTGCCGGGACTAGGTTTGACAGATACGCAGTATTTT. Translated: CASSFLPGLGLTDTQYF.